This is a list of T cell receptor beta chains from one sample in a study of response to subunit inactivated influenza vaccine. TCRdb itself ran the RT-PCR reads through MiXCR, one entry per CDR3 protein. The sample lists fewer than 700,000 distinct CDR3 sequences, approximately 12% occurring once. The source material was PBMCs from blood, sampled 40 to 50 days after vaccination. The receptors derive from a man aged 50-59 years who received an inactivated influenza vaccine. Both conserved end residues are trimmed from each CDR3.

j_call,v_call,cdr3_length,cdr3_aa
TRBJ1-1,TRBV6-1,11,ASTITHLTEAF
TRBJ2-3,TRBV7-2,11,ASSPTARGTQY
TRBJ2-3,TRBV20-1,13,SARGTGGPTDTQY
TRBJ2-3,TRBV29-1,11,STTRESTDTQY
TRBJ2-3,TRBV24-1,14,ATSDPGEKGTDTQY
TRBJ2-5,TRBV6-2/TRBV6-3,9,ASSYPETQY
TRBJ2-2,TRBV20-1,14,SARLGGRMGTGELF
TRBJ2-5,TRBV5-6,14,ASSFEFSGNQETQY
TRBJ1-6,TRBV20-1,13,SAREQTDYNSPLH
TRBJ2-5,TRBV12-3/TRBV12-4,12,ASRLDRELETQY
TRBJ2-2,TRBV12-3/TRBV12-4,11,ASSRQGAGELF
TRBJ2-7,TRBV20-1,12,SAKGTLSSYEQY
TRBJ2-2,TRBV7-3,17,ASSLPRGLAGEVAGELF
TRBJ2-7,TRBV10-3,12,AISGLAGTYEQY
TRBJ2-2,TRBV29-1,12,SVGPGPRAGELF
TRBJ2-2,TRBV7-2,14,ASSLAPRGHTGELF
TRBJ2-1,TRBV14,13,ASSPRLAGAGEQF
TRBJ2-2,TRBV12-3/TRBV12-4,15,ASRSSRAGANTGELF
TRBJ2-1,TRBV7-8,14,ASSLAGHSSYNEQF
TRBJ1-2,TRBV20-1,15,SARVPGQGGGNYGYT
TRBJ2-5,TRBV5-1,13,ASSLGGQGPETQY
TRBJ2-7,TRBV18,13,ASSLGQGGGYEQY